This T cell receptor (beta chain) was captured in a study of blood T cell repertoires in COVID-19. For the study at large: The study drew acute and convalescent COVID-19 samples from the United States, Italy and Spain. Sources were T cells, B-cell-depleted T cells, or PBMCs; the material itself was cDNA or gDNA.

With respect to this clone: This specimen includes other DNA sequences encoding the same CDR3.

In the original workflow: Reference gene primer amplification in the assay estimated nucleated cell counts. This table comes from immunoSEQ multiplex PCR, and its TCRdb copy is limited to in-frame clones, with some not included. For V, J and clone size, that table is used; D and trimming come from the DNA. The profile covers 200,000 to 250,000 clones, with around nine tenths appearing a single time and more than 5.5% taken by the ten largest. V shed 3 bases, J shed 4 bases, and the junction held 2 bases outside the gene matches. Germline CDR1 is KGHSH and CDR2 is LQKENI. CDR3 length equals 14 residues.

The chain links TRBV18 to TRBJ2-3, with 9 bases fitting TRBD1. Sequencing used peripheral blood. The TCR originated in a man aged 55 to 69 who had recovered from COVID-19. For the CDR3, the DNA is TGTGCCAGCTCACCGGGACAGGGACCAGATACGCAGTATTTT. This sequence encodes CASSPGQGPDTQYF.